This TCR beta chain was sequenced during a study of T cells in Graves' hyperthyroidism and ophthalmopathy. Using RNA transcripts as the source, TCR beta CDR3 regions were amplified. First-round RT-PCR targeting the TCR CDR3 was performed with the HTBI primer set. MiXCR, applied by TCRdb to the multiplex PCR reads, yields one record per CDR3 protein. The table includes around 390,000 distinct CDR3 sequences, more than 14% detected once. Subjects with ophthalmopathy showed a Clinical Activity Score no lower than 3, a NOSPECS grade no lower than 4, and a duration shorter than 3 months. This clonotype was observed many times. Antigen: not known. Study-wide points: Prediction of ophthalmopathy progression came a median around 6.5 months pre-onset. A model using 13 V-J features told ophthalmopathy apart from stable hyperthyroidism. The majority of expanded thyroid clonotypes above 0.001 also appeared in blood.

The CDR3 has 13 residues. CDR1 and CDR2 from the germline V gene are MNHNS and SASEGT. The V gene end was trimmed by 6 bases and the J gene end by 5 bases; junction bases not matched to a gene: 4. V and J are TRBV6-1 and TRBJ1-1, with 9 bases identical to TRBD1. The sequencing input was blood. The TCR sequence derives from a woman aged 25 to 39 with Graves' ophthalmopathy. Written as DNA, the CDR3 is TGTGCCAGCAGCGGGACAGGGTGGACTGAAGCTTTCTTT. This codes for CASSGTGWTEAFF.